The clone carrying this T cell receptor (beta chain) turned up a few times. CDR1 is SGHTA, CDR2 FQGNSA, per germline. CDR3 length: 15 residues. The V end was cut by 7 bases, the J end by 5 bases, with 18 bases between. Time point reported: blood at routine non-recurrence follow-up after resection. This sample is drawn from a study of spatial heterogeneity in lung cancer. TCRdb reprocessed the 5' RACE reads with MiXCR, giving one entry per CDR3 protein. This sample carries about 120,000 distinct CDR3 sequences, about 10% of them seen once, and the ten largest clones take roughly 26%. The chain carries TRBV7-2 and TRBJ2-1; possibly TRBD2 for D (7 bases). The sequences come from PBMCs, collected at follow-up. The clonotype originates from a female donor with early-stage non-small cell lung cancer. The DNA of the CDR3 is TGTGCCAGCACCCGCGGGGGCGGGGGCAACAATGAGCAGTTCTTC. This sequence encodes CASTRGGGGNNEQFF.